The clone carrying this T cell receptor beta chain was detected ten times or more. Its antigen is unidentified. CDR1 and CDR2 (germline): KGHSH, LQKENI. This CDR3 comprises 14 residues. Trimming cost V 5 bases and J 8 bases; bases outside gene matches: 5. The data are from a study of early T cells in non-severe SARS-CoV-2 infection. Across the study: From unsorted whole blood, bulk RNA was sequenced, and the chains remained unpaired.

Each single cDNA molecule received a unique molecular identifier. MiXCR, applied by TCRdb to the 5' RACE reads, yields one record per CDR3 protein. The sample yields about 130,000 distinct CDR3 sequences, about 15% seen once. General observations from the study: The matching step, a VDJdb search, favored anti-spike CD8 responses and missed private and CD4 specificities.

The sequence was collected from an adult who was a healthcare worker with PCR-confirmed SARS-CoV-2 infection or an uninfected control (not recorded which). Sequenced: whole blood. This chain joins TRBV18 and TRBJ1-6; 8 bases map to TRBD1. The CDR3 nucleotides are TGTGCCAGCTCAACGGGACAGGATCATTCACCCCTCCACTTT. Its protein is CASSTGQDHSPLHF.